This T cell receptor (beta chain) was identified in a study of blood T cell repertoires in COVID-19. TCRdb's copy holds only in-frame clones and misses some; the assay was immunoSEQ multiplex PCR. The repertoire includes about 220,000 clones, around 83% of them detected once, and 5.2% sits in the top ten. This CDR3 comprises 12 residues. Trimming at V came to 5 bases and at J to 11 bases, leaving 6 bases not matched to a gene. Germline values: CDR1 SNHLY, CDR2 FYNNEI. Seattle-derived patients entered the study during active infection and were followed longitudinally. This sequence originates from a woman in her 70s with COVID-19, enrolled during active disease. Sample: peripheral blood. This rearrangement joins TRBV2 to TRBJ1-1; 9 nucleotides line up with TRBD1. CDR3 bases: TGTGCCAGCAGTCAGCAAGGACAGGGGGCTTTCTTT. Protein product: CASSQQGQGAFF.